The rows below give T cell receptor beta chains drawn from one sample of a study of radiotherapy plus CTLA-4 blockade in lung cancer. Using immunoSEQ multiplex PCR, the repertoire was profiled, and TCRdb retains in-frame clones only, with some absent. In the table there are about 59,000 clones, approximately 65% of which are singletons. Sample: peripheral blood, taken from a patient treated with radiotherapy plus ipilimumab. These receptors originate from a human donor with non-small cell lung cancer whose response to radiotherapy plus ipilimumab could not be evaluated. CDR3s include the opening cysteine and the closing phenylalanine or tryptophan. Only some rows state a clone size, as once, few, many or a class for expanded clones.

>TRBJ2-3|TRBV10-2|-
CASSESVLTRARGTQYF
>TRBJ2-7|TRBV5-1|once
CASSQGLDSPEQYF
>TRBJ2-3|TRBV7-8|once
CASSFGSTDTQYF
>TRBJ1-1|TRBV18|-
CASSPLANTEAFF
>TRBJ2-1|TRBV29-1|-
CSVGTGGLNEQFF
>TRBJ1-6|TRBV11-2|-
CASSLAVRVYNSPLHF
>TRBJ2-1|TRBV29-1|-
CSVERGRAGLDNEQFF
>TRBJ1-2|TRBV10-3|-
CAISERTGAVDYGYTF
>TRBJ1-4|TRBV2|-
CASRTDRSGPEKLFF
>TRBJ2-2|TRBV2|-
CASQKGDTNTGELFF
>TRBJ2-5|TRBV7-8|-
CASSILETQYF
>TRBJ1-4|TRBV5-1|-
CASSSGGAGVEKLFF
>TRBJ1-1|TRBV4-1|-
CASSHKTGQPEAFF
>TRBJ1-1|TRBV6-4|-
CASSRARETEAFF
>TRBJ1-1|TRBV7-9|-
CASSLAHRTTEAFF
>TRBJ1-5|TRBV7-9|-
CASSLSVNQPQHF
>TRBJ2-2|TRBV5-5|-
CASSLVGEVWTGELFF
>TRBJ2-7|TRBV5-1|-
CASSLGQIYEQYF
>TRBJ2-7|TRBV19|few
CASTETGGDTPYEQYF
>TRBJ2-7|TRBV7-2|once
CASSLGDRGYEQYF
>TRBJ2-7|TRBV6-4|-
CASSVSSGSSYEQYF
>TRBJ1-5|TRBV6-5|-
CASSEAGVQPQHF
>TRBJ2-5|TRBV30|-
CAWSASKQGGQETQYF
>TRBJ1-2|TRBV2|many
CASRALQGAGGYTF
>TRBJ1-2|TRBV7-9|few
CASSLVGQNYGYTF
>TRBJ2-2|TRBV7-2|-
CASSPGLAGNTGELFF
>TRBJ1-6|TRBV28|-
CASSLLVETGEDSPLHF
>TRBJ1-2|TRBV30|-
CAWSVGFAGSYGYTF
>TRBJ2-2|TRBV27|-
CASSPLLQTRTGGTGELFF
>TRBJ2-7|TRBV2|once
CASSLGQRYEQYF
>TRBJ2-7|TRBV5-4|-
CASSETALSYEQYF